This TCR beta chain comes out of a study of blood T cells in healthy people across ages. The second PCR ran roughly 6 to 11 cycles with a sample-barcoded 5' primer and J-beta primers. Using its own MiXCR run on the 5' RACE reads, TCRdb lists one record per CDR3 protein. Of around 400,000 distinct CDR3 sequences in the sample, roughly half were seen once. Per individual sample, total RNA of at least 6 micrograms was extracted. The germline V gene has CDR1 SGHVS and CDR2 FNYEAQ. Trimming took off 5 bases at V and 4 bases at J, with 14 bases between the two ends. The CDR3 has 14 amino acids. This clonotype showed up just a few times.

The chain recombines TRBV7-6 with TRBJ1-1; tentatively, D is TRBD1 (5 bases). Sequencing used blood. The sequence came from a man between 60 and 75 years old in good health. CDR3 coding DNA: TGTGCCAGCAGCCCTCCCGGCCAGGGCACTGAAGCTTTCTTT. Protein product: CASSPPGQGTEAFF.